The 29 T cell receptor beta chains below all came from one sample that was sequenced in a study of blood T cells in healthy people across ages. A second PCR, run for roughly 7 to 12 cycles, used a sample-barcoded 5' primer plus a J-beta primer mix. Each CDR3 protein gets one entry after TCRdb re-called the 5' RACE reads with MiXCR. The sample lists more than 1,400,000 distinct CDR3 sequences, about 40% occurring once. Sequenced input: blood. Receptors originate from a woman aged 18-29 years in good health.

Regarding this clonotype: One base away lies a much larger clone, so this may be a sequencing read error. V is TRBV12-3 or TRBV12-4 and J is TRBJ2-1; 9 positions agree with TRBD2. The CDR3 loop spans 16 amino acids. The V segment lost 5 bases and the J segment 10 bases; nucleotides outside the gene matches: 15. For the CDR3, the DNA is TGTGCCAGCAGTCCCACTAGCGGGCAGAGCTCCTACGAGCAGTTCTTC. Its protein is CASSPTSGQSSYEQFF.

The chain links TRBV28 to TRBJ1-5, with 7 bases identical to TRBD1. The CDR3 is 13 amino acids. V gave up 6 bases and J gave up 5 bases; unmatched junction bases: 4. CDR1 MDHEN and CDR2 SYDVKM come from the germline V gene. CDR3 DNA: TGTGCCAGCAGGCGACAGGGAGATCAGCCCCAGCATTTT. The encoded protein is CASRRQGDQPQHF.

DNA for the CDR3: TGTGCCAGTAGACCCATGGAGGGGATCGCCAAAAACATTCAGTACTTC. The encoded protein is CASRPMEGIAKNIQYF. The rearrangement uses TRBV19 and TRBJ2-4; D is perhaps TRBD2 (6 bases). The CDR3 length is 16 residues. Trimming took off 6 bases at V and 1 base at J, with 16 bases between the two ends. The germline V gene encodes CDR1 LNHDA and CDR2 SQIVND (reference sequence).

V and J are TRBV4-1 and TRBJ2-5; D could derive from TRBD1 or TRBD2 (6 bases each). Trimming shortened V by 4 bases and J by 3 bases, and 9 bases separated the two germline ends. The CDR3 is 13 amino acids. The germline V gene encodes CDR1 MGHRA and CDR2 YSYEKL. CDR3 nucleotides: TGCGCCAGCAGCCGGAGGGGGAAAGAGACCCAGTACTTC. This codes for CASSRRGKETQYF.

The chain carries TRBV10-3 and TRBJ1-2; D is ambiguous. Between the trimmed V and J ends, which lost 0 bases and 3 bases, there was a span of 14 bases. The CDR3 contains 16 residues. The germline V gene has CDR1 ENHRY and CDR2 SYGVKD. The CDR3, as DNA: TGTGCCATCAGTGAGTCAACTACAGCAAACTACTATGGCTACACCTTC. Encoded protein: CAISESTTANYYGYTF.

This chain connects TRBV25-1 to TRBJ1-1; TRBD1 matches at 10 bases. With 3 bases clipped from V and 7 bases from J, the junction kept 5 bases outside the gene matches. The CDR3 totals 14 residues. Germline CDR1 MGHDK, CDR2 SYGVNS. CDR3 sequence: CASSEGQGLVEAFF. Here the CDR3 DNA reads TGTGCCAGCAGTGAGGGACAGGGGTTGGTTGAAGCTTTCTTT.

The CDR3 loop reads CASKTWVGRRFLANYGYTF. The CDR3 DNA sequence: TGTGCCAGCAAGACCTGGGTGGGGCGAAGGTTTCTAGCTAACTATGGCTACACCTTC. The J gene is TRBJ1-2, the V gene TRBV28; perhaps TRBD1 as D (5 bases). V was clipped by 7 bases and J by 0 bases, with 27 bases between them. Germline V gene lookup returns CDR1 MDHEN and CDR2 SYDVKM. CDR3 size: 19 residues.

The J gene is TRBJ2-5, the V gene TRBV11-2; TRBD1 is a possible D gene (7 bases). This CDR3 region has 15 residues. V was cut by 5 bases and J by 6 bases, with 19 bases left in between. Germline V lookup: CDR1 SGHAT, CDR2 FQNNGV. The CDR3 bases are TGTGCCAGCAGCCCCCTTGCGGAGGGGGCGAAGACCCAGTACTTC. It encodes CASSPLAEGAKTQYF.

The chain carries TRBV27 and TRBJ1-1; tentative D call: TRBD1 (5 bases). Germline V lookup: CDR1 MNHEY, CDR2 SMNVEV (reference sequence). The CDR3 is made up of 12 amino acids. V was pared by 11 bases and J by 0 bases, with 10 bases between. CDR3: CAAGRLNTEAFF. CDR3 bases: TGTGCCGCAGGGCGGCTGAACACTGAAGCTTTCTTT.

V and J are TRBV20-1 and TRBJ2-5; a weak D match, TRBD1 (6 bases). Trimming left V 6 bases short and J 4 bases short, with 12 bases between. CDR1 is DFQATT and CDR2 is SNEGSKA in the germline V gene (reference sequence). The CDR3 is made up of 12 amino acids. The CDR3 DNA reads TGCAGTGCCAAACAGGGTTCAGAGACCCAGTACTTC. It codes for CSAKQGSETQYF.

V is TRBV20-1 and J is TRBJ2-3; TRBD2 aligns across 7 bases. The CDR3 has 15 amino acids. V gave up 6 bases and J gave up 2 bases; unmatched junction bases: 11. CDR1 DFQATT and CDR2 SNEGSKA come from the germline V gene (reference sequence). CDR3 DNA: TGCAGTGCCTCGATCGGGGGAGGGTACACAGATACGCAGTATTTT. Translation gives CSASIGGGYTDTQYF.

The chain is built from TRBV29-1 and TRBJ2-1; the match to TRBD2 covers 7 bases. Germline V lookup: CDR1 SQVTM, CDR2 ANQGSEA. CDR3 size: 14 residues. After removal of 3 bases from V and 6 bases from J, the junction contained 8 bases not matched to a gene. In DNA, the CDR3 is TGCAGCGTTGATGGCCGACTAGCCCCCAATGAGCAGTTCTTC. Translating gives CSVDGRLAPNEQFF.

This clonotype came up a few times. The chain is built from TRBV29-1 and TRBJ1-2; D is undetermined. The germline gives CDR1 SQVTM, CDR2 ANQGSEA. The CDR3 has 13 amino acids. Deletions cut 7 bases from V and 7 bases from J, with 19 bases between. CDR3 protein: CSAVDGVRFGYTF. For the CDR3, the DNA is TGCAGCGCCGTGGACGGTGTAAGATTTGGCTACACCTTC.

The chain employs TRBV6-5 and TRBJ2-7, with D possibly TRBD1 on 5 matching bases. The V end was cut by 0 bases, the J end by 0 bases, with 15 bases between. The germline gives CDR1 MNHEY, CDR2 SVGAGI. CDR3 length equals 17 residues. The CDR3 nucleotides read TGTGCCAGCAGTTACTCCTTGGGGCAGACTCTCTCCTACGAGCAGTACTTC. Translation gives CASSYSLGQTLSYEQYF.

The chain employs TRBV7-2 and TRBJ2-1; D gene unclear. Germline V lookup: CDR1 SGHTA, CDR2 FQGNSA. V was pared by 2 bases and J by 1 base, with 9 bases between. This CDR3 region has 15 residues. CDR3 DNA sequence: TGTGCCAGCAGCTTAATGGGCTTTTCCTACAATGAGCAGTTCTTC. This encodes CASSLMGFSYNEQFF.

CDR3 in amino acids: CASRPPTPGSSYNSPLHF. The CDR3 nucleotides are TGTGCCAGTAGACCCCCGACCCCGGGGAGCTCCTATAATTCACCCCTCCACTTT. The chain employs TRBV19 and TRBJ1-6, with D unclear. Between the trimmed V and J ends, which lost 6 bases and 0 bases, there was a span of 18 bases. The CDR3 has 18 amino acids. Per germline, CDR1 LNHDA and CDR2 SQIVND (reference sequence).

The chain uses TRBV20-1 and TRBJ2-5; 10 positions match TRBD2. The CDR3 runs to 14 residues. Germline-derived CDR1 and CDR2 are DFQATT and SNEGSKA (reference sequence). After removal of 4 bases from V and 11 bases from J, the junction contained 13 bases not matched to a gene. The DNA of the CDR3 is TGCAGTGCTAAGTTGCTAGCGGGAGTTGATGAGCAGTACTTC. It codes for CSAKLLAGVDEQYF.

The rearrangement joins TRBV28 to TRBJ2-5; D might be TRBD2 (5 bases). Gene TRBJ2-7 matches the end of the DNA better, so the J call may be wrong. Germline CDR1 is MDHEN and CDR2 is SYDVKM. The CDR3 extends over 13 amino acids. The DNA for the CDR3 is TGTGCCAGCAGCCAGAATGGGAGTGGCGAGCAGTACTTC. This translates into CASSQNGSGEQYF.

This clonotype has more than one count but fewer than ten. The DNA of the CDR3 is TGCAGTGCGCCAGCTACCCAGACCCAGTACTTC. It yields the protein CSAPATQTQYF. This chain links TRBV20-1 with TRBJ2-5; D is uncertain. V was clipped by 6 bases and J by 6 bases, with 11 bases between them. CDR3 length: 11 amino acids. CDR1 DFQATT and CDR2 SNEGSKA come from the germline V gene (reference sequence).

This clonotype was seen only a few times. The chain couples TRBV12-3 or TRBV12-4 to TRBJ2-5; 8 bases fit TRBD2. This CDR3 has 13 residues. V gave up 6 bases and J gave up 5 bases; unmatched junction bases: 5. DNA of the CDR3: TGTGCCAGCAGACGGGGGGGCAGGGAGACCCAGTACTTC. Protein sequence: CASRRGGRETQYF.

This clonotype was seen repeatedly, ten times or more. CDR3 nucleotides: TGTGCCAGCAGTTACTCTCGGGGGGGAAATGAGCAGTTCTTC. It codes for CASSYSRGGNEQFF. The chain recombines TRBV6-5 with TRBJ2-1, with 8 bases that match TRBD2. Trimming cost V 0 bases and J 7 bases; bases outside gene matches: 2. Germline V gives CDR1 MNHEY, CDR2 SVGAGI. The CDR3 sequence is 14 residues long.

The chain combines TRBV4-1 with TRBJ2-1, with 7 bases identical to TRBD2. CDR3 length equals 15 residues. Germline V gene sequence: CDR1 MGHRA, CDR2 YSYEKL. With 4 bases clipped from V and 7 bases from J, the junction kept 10 bases outside the gene matches. The CDR3 region has the DNA TGCGCCAGCAGCCTCGGGAGGCCTAAGGATAATGAGCAGTTCTTC. Its protein is CASSLGRPKDNEQFF.

This chain connects TRBV6-6 to TRBJ2-1; D not certain. The V end lost 6 bases, the J end lost 10 bases, and 13 bases lay between the germline ends. The CDR3 consists of 12 residues. Germline lookup yields CDR1 MNHNY and CDR2 SVGAGI (reference sequence). The CDR3 region is CASRRAGMEQFF. The CDR3 nucleotides are TGTGCCAGCAGGCGAGCTGGGATGGAGCAGTTCTTC.

This clonotype was observed a handful of times. The chain recombines TRBV7-9 with TRBJ2-3; D might be TRBD2 (6 bases). The CDR3 is 15 amino acids. Germline V lookup: CDR1 SEHNR, CDR2 FQNEAQ (reference sequence). V lost 5 bases and J 0 bases, leaving 12 bases between the germline ends. The CDR3 DNA follows: TGTGCCAGCAGCGCGGTTGGGGGGAGCACAGATACGCAGTATTTT. The encoded protein is CASSAVGGSTDTQYF.

As concerns this clonotype: At one end, the junction sequence differs from germline, possibly due to a read error. This chain joins TRBV7-9 and TRBJ1-5; D gene uncertain. This CDR3 comprises 14 residues. The germline V gene has CDR1 SEHNR and CDR2 FQNEAQ (reference sequence). In DNA, the CDR3 is TGTGTCAGCAGCCGAGACAATAGCAATCAGCCCCAGCATTTT. Residues: CVSSRDNSNQPQHF.

V is TRBV7-2 and J is TRBJ1-1, with unresolved D. The ends were cut back, 8 bases at V and 4 bases at J, with 17 bases in the middle. CDR1 and CDR2 from the germline V gene are SGHTA and FQGNSA. This CDR3 has 14 amino acids. DNA of the CDR3: TGTGCCAGCGGGATTGTGGGGTTTCGCACTGAAGCTTTCTTT. It specifies CASGIVGFRTEAFF. Looking up the rest from reference TRBV7-2 and TRBJ1-1 gives the full variable domain: GAGVSQSPSNKVTEKGKDVELRCDPISGHTALYWYRQSLGQGLEFLIYFQGNSAPDKSGLPSDRFSAERTGGSVSTLTIQRTQQEDSAVYLCASGIVGFRTEAFFGQGTRLTVV.

V gene TRBV4-2 combines with J gene TRBJ2-7, with D perhaps TRBD1 (6 bases). CDR3 length equals 15 residues. Looked up from germline, CDR1 is LGHNA and CDR2 is YNFKEQ. The V and J ends lost 3 bases and 0 bases respectively, with 12 bases between them. The CDR3 region has the DNA TGTGCCAGCAGCCAGTCCCGGGACAACTCCTACGAGCAGTACTTC. This translates into CASSQSRDNSYEQYF.

This clonotype came up a few times. The chain links TRBV20-1 to TRBJ2-3, with D perhaps TRBD1 (8 bases). This CDR3 region has 15 residues. The V gene lost 7 bases and the J gene lost 2 bases, with 19 bases spanning the gap. The germline V gene encodes CDR1 DFQATT and CDR2 SNEGSKA (reference sequence). The CDR3 nucleotides read TGCAGTGTTCCCAAACAGGGGGGGGTCACAGATACGCAGTATTTT. Protein: CSVPKQGGVTDTQYF.

There are a few counts of this clonotype. The chain recombines TRBV7-9 with TRBJ2-1, with D perhaps matching TRBD1 or TRBD2 (5 bases each). The CDR3 spans 17 residues. Trimming left V 5 bases short and J 4 bases short, with 21 bases between. Germline V lookup: CDR1 SEHNR, CDR2 FQNEAQ (reference sequence). The CDR3 spells CASSLPSVGVIYNEQFF. CDR3 nucleotides: TGTGCCAGCAGCCTCCCCTCGGTGGGGGTCATTTACAATGAGCAGTTCTTC.